Below, 25 T cell receptor beta chains from the same sample are listed, as sequenced in a study of blood T cell repertoires in COVID-19. Clones were sequenced by immunoSEQ multiplex PCR, and TCRdb holds only the in-frame ones, with some missing. The sample carries approximately 72,000 clones, approximately 86% recorded once. Material: peripheral blood. The receptors were sampled from an older woman with acute or convalescent COVID-19.

The chain links TRBV20-1 to TRBJ1-2; 8 bases map to TRBD1. After removal of 3 bases from V and 3 bases from J, the junction contained 3 bases not matched to a gene. Germline CDR1 DFQATT, CDR2 SNEGSKA (reference sequence). The CDR3 has 13 amino acids. The CDR3 DNA sequence: TGCAGTGCTAGTACAGGGGGGGACTATGGCTACACCTTC. It encodes CSASTGGDYGYTF.

The chain links TRBV3-1 (or the pseudogene TRBV3-2) to TRBJ1-4, with a tentative D call TRBD1 (6 bases). The germline V and J ends were trimmed by 1 base and 4 bases, with 13 bases remaining between them. Looked up from germline, CDR1 is LGHDT and CDR2 is YNNKEL (reference sequence). The CDR3 loop spans 16 amino acids. The CDR3 sequence is CASSQVGTGNNEKLFF. DNA of the CDR3: TGTGCCAGCAGCCAAGTGGGTACAGGGAATAATGAAAAACTGTTTTTT.

This clone is a singleton in its sample. The chain links TRBV9 to TRBJ1-4, with D unresolved. V was trimmed by 3 bases and J by 2 bases, leaving 11 bases between them. Germline V gene sequence: CDR1 SGDLS, CDR2 YYNGEE. The CDR3 length is 15 residues. In DNA, the CDR3 is TGTGCCAGCAGCGCTAAGGAGGGCACTAATGAAAAACTGTTTTTT. This translates into CASSAKEGTNEKLFF.

A single count supports this clone. The rearrangement joins TRBV11-3 to TRBJ2-3; TRBD2 aligns across 8 bases. V was clipped by 4 bases and J by 8 bases; unmatched bases: 11. From germline, CDR1 is SGHNT and CDR2 YENEEA. The CDR3 length is 15 residues. CDR3 sequence (DNA): TGTGCCAGCAGCTCCGGGGGGGGGCTGGGATTTACGCAGTATTTT. It is translated as CASSSGGGLGFTQYF.

DNA for the CDR3: TGCGCCAGCAGCTTGGGAGCTACAGGGGGCGAGCAGTACTTC. Amino acids: CASSLGATGGEQYF. This chain links TRBV5-1 with TRBJ2-7; 8 bases agree with TRBD1. The germline CDR1 and CDR2 sequences are SGHRS and YFSETQ. CDR3 length: 14 amino acids. The V gene end was trimmed by 0 bases and the J gene end by 6 bases; junction bases not matched to a gene: 5.

This chain uses TRBV6-5 with TRBJ2-1; 9 bases are shared with TRBD2. Germline loops: CDR1 MNHEY, CDR2 SVGAGI. This CDR3 is built from 14 residues. V shed 6 bases and J 7 bases; nucleotides not matched to a gene: 7. The CDR3 DNA sequence: TGTGCCAGCAGACCCAGCGGGGGGATGAATGAGCAGTTCTTC. The encoded protein is CASRPSGGMNEQFF.

The V gene is TRBV10-3, the J gene TRBJ2-2, with D possibly TRBD2 on 5 matching bases. Trimming shortened V by 2 bases and J by 4 bases, and 17 bases separated the two germline ends. CDR1 ENHRY and CDR2 SYGVKD come from the germline V gene. The CDR3 has 17 amino acids. The CDR3: CAISEPRVGVSTGELFF. The CDR3 region has the DNA TGTGCCATCAGTGAGCCCCGGGTGGGAGTGAGCACCGGGGAGCTGTTTTTT.

The chain has TRBV28 and TRBJ2-3; weak D call: TRBD2 (5 bases). Trimming left V 7 bases short and J 2 bases short, with 13 bases between. Germline lookup yields CDR1 MDHEN and CDR2 SYDVKM. This CDR3 comprises 14 residues. Here the CDR3 DNA reads TGTGCCAGCACCCCCGGGGAGCTCACAGATACGCAGTATTTT. This codes for CASTPGELTDTQYF.

This clone occurred a few times. The chain employs TRBV5-1 and TRBJ2-3; 11 bases map to TRBD2. The V segment lost 3 bases and the J segment 0 bases; nucleotides outside the gene matches: 0. CDR3 size: 15 residues. Germline V lookup: CDR1 SGHRS, CDR2 YFSETQ. The CDR3 sequence: CASSSSGGSTDTQYF. The CDR3 coding sequence is TGCGCCAGCAGCTCTAGCGGGGGGAGCACAGATACGCAGTATTTT.

The chain links TRBV18 to TRBJ1-5, with D perhaps matching TRBD1 (5 bases). There are 16 residues in the CDR3. Trimming took off 2 bases at V and 0 bases at J, with 11 bases between the two ends. Germline CDR1 reads KGHSH; CDR2 reads LQKENI. The CDR3 loop reads CASSPGTDYSNQPQHF. CDR3 DNA: TGTGCCAGCTCACCAGGGACGGACTATAGCAATCAGCCCCAGCATTTT.

This clone was seen a few times. The rearrangement links TRBV25-1 to TRBJ2-3; D is perhaps TRBD2 (5 bases). Germline V CDR1 and CDR2: MGHDK, SYGVNS. The CDR3 covers 11 residues. Deletions cut 9 bases from V and 5 bases from J, with 9 bases between. The CDR3 bases are TGTGCCAGTGCCGCGGGAGATACGCAGTATTTT. Protein sequence: CASAAGDTQYF.

V is TRBV2 and J is TRBJ2-2; TRBD2 aligns across 12 bases. CDR1 and CDR2 from the germline V gene are SNHLY and FYNNEI. This CDR3 contains 15 residues. Trimming removed 3 bases from V and 6 bases from J; junction bases left unmatched: 2. The CDR3 nucleotides are TGTGCCAGCAGTGAGAGGACTAGCGGGGCCGGGGAGCTGTTTTTT. It translates to CASSERTSGAGELFF.

The sample holds a few counts of this clone. The genes are TRBV19 and TRBJ2-6; the match to TRBD2 covers 11 bases. With V trimmed by 4 bases and J by 0 bases, 11 bases remained unmatched. CDR1 LNHDA and CDR2 SQIVND come from the germline V gene (reference sequence). CDR3 length: 20 residues. Here the CDR3 DNA reads TGTGCCAGTAGTACAACTAGCGGGGGTGCCCGGGGCTCTGGGGCCAACGTCCTGACTTTC. Protein product: CASSTTSGGARGSGANVLTF.

This clone was observed a single time. J is TRBJ2-2 and V is TRBV4-1, with TRBD1 identical over 9 bases. CDR3 size: 14 residues. The J segment lost 6 bases and the V segment lost 6 bases, leaving 5 bases of the junction unmatched. CDR1 and CDR2 (germline): MGHRA, YSYEKL. CDR3 nucleotide sequence: TGCGCCAGCAGGTGGGACAGGGAAGCCGGGGAGCTGTTTTTT. Translation gives CASRWDREAGELFF.

The sample holds one count of this clone. The V call is TRBV29-1, the J call TRBJ2-3; 7 bases match TRBD1. The CDR3 consists of 18 residues. Germline-derived CDR1 and CDR2 are SQVTM and ANQGSEA. The V and J ends lost 6 bases and 2 bases, in that order; junction bases with no gene match: 20. CDR3 residues: CSVEGAIGYDRVTDTQYF. In nucleotides, the CDR3 is TGCAGCGTCGAGGGGGCAATCGGGTATGACAGAGTCACAGATACGCAGTATTTT.

The chain carries TRBV10-1 and TRBJ2-3, with D perhaps matching TRBD1 (5 bases). The germline V gene has CDR1 WNHNN and CDR2 SYGVQD (reference sequence). The CDR3 is 13 residues long. V was trimmed by 7 bases and J by 2 bases, leaving 10 bases between them. The CDR3 sequence is CASIQDNTDTQYF. The CDR3 DNA is TGCGCCAGCATCCAGGACAACACAGATACGCAGTATTTT.

This clone was seen just once. The V call is TRBV10-3, the J call TRBJ1-3; 7 bases agree with TRBD1. CDR3 length: 16 amino acids. The ends lost 3 bases at V and 4 bases at J; junction bases unmatched: 9. The germline V gene encodes CDR1 ENHRY and CDR2 SYGVKD. The CDR3 sequence: CAISDAATGSGNTIYF. In nucleotides, the CDR3 is TGTGCCATCAGTGATGCCGCGACAGGGTCCGGAAACACCATATATTTT.

CDR3 nucleotides: TGTGCCAGTACCAGGACAGGTGCGGTGGAGACCCAGTACTTC. Its translation is CASTRTGAVETQYF. The chain is built from TRBV19 and TRBJ2-5; 7 bases agree with TRBD1. J gave up 5 bases and V 7 bases, and 10 bases lay outside the gene matches. The V gene's germline CDR1 is LNHDA and CDR2 SQIVND (reference sequence). The length of the CDR3 is 14 residues.

The gene calls are TRBV6-5 and TRBJ1-1, with a weak D call TRBD1 (5 bases). The CDR3 length is 13 residues. V dropped 8 bases and J dropped 0 bases, with 10 bases sitting between them. Germline CDR1 MNHEY, CDR2 SVGAGI. The CDR3 DNA is TGTGCCAGCGAGGAGGGGATGAACACTGAAGCTTTCTTT. Its translation is CASEEGMNTEAFF.

Here the CDR3 reads CASSESTSGGGGDTQYF. For the CDR3, the DNA is TGCGCCAGCAGTGAGTCGACTAGCGGGGGGGGTGGAGATACGCAGTATTTT. The V gene is TRBV10-2, the J gene TRBJ2-3; 14 nucleotides line up with TRBD2. There are 17 residues in the CDR3. The ends lost 0 bases at V and 5 bases at J; junction bases unmatched: 4. Germline CDR1 is WSHSY and CDR2 is SAAADI.

This chain connects TRBV7-2 to TRBJ2-7; 10 bases map to TRBD2. This CDR3 is 17 amino acids long. Trimming at V came to 1 base and at J to 4 bases, leaving 10 bases not matched to a gene. The germline CDR1 and CDR2 sequences are SGHTA and FQGNSA. In DNA form, the CDR3 reads TGTGCCAGCAGCTTAGTTACCGCGGCTAGCGGGGGATACGAGCAGTACTTC. It codes for CASSLVTAASGGYEQYF.

The V call is TRBV19, the J call TRBJ1-5; TRBD1 aligns across 7 bases. Germline CDR1 LNHDA, CDR2 SQIVND (reference sequence). Trimming removed 7 bases from V and 0 bases from J; junction bases left unmatched: 6. The CDR3 length is 15 residues. The CDR3 loop is CASTWDSYSNQPQHF. The CDR3 DNA is TGTGCCAGTACCTGGGACAGCTATAGCAATCAGCCCCAGCATTTT.

J is TRBJ1-1 and V is TRBV5-1; 10 nucleotides align to TRBD1. After removal of 3 bases from V and 7 bases from J, the junction contained 9 bases not matched to a gene. Germline V lookup: CDR1 SGHRS, CDR2 YFSETQ. CDR3 length: 15 amino acids. The DNA of the CDR3 is TGCGCCAGCAGCTCACGACAGGGGGCGCGAGGTGAAGCTTTCTTT. Its protein product is CASSSRQGARGEAFF.

The chain links TRBV9 to TRBJ2-7; 8 bases fit TRBD1. The CDR3 is made up of 15 amino acids. Germline lookup yields CDR1 SGDLS and CDR2 YYNGEE. The ends lost 4 bases at V and 3 bases at J; junction bases unmatched: 9. The CDR3 DNA is TGTGCCAGCAGCCAGGGGGCCTCAAGAAACTACGAGCAGTACTTC. Protein: CASSQGASRNYEQYF. The full variable domain, with the rest looked up from reference TRBV9 and TRBJ2-7, is DSGVTQTPKHLITATGQRVTLRCSPRSGDLSVYWYQQSLDQGLQFLIQYYNGEERAKGNILERFSAQQFPDLHSELNLSSLELGDSALYFCASSQGASRNYEQYFGPGTRLTVT.

This sequence joins TRBV10-3 and TRBJ1-6, with 12 bases that match TRBD1. CDR3 length: 17 residues. V gave up 4 bases and J gave up 7 bases; unmatched junction bases: 8. CDR1 ENHRY and CDR2 SYGVKD come from the germline V gene. This CDR3 reads CAISGDSGTGGNSPLHF. The DNA for the CDR3 is TGTGCCATCAGTGGAGATTCCGGGACAGGGGGCAATTCACCCCTCCACTTT.